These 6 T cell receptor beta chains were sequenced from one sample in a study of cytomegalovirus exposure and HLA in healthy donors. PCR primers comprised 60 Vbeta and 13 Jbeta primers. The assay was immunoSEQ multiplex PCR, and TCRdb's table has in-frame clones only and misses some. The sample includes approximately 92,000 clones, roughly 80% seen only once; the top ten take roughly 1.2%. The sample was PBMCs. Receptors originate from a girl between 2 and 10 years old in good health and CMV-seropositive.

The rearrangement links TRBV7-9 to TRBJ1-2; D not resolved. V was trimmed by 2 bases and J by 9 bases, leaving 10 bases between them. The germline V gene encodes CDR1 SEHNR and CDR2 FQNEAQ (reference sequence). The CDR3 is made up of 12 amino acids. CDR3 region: CASSLNSESYTF. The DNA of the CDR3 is TGTGCCAGCAGCTTAAATAGCGAGAGCTACACCTTC. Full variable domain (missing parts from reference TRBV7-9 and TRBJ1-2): DTGVSQNPRHKITKRGQNVTFRCDPISEHNRLYWYRQTLGQGPEFLTYFQNEAQLEKSRLLSDRFSAERPKGSFSTLEIQRTEQGDSAMYLCASSLNSESYTFGSGTRLTVV.

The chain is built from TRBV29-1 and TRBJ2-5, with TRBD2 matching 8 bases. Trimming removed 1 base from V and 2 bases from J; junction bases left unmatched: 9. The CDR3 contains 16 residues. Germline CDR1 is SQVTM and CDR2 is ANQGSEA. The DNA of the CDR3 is TGCAGCGTTGAAGTGTACGGGAGGGCCATTCAAGAGACCCAGTACTTC. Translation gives CSVEVYGRAIQETQYF.

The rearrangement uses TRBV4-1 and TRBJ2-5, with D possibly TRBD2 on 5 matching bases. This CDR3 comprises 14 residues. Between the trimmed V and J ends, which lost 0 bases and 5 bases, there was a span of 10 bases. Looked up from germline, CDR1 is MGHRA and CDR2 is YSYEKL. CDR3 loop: CASSQDSGVETQYF. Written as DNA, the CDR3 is TGCGCCAGCAGCCAAGATTCCGGGGTTGAGACCCAGTACTTC.

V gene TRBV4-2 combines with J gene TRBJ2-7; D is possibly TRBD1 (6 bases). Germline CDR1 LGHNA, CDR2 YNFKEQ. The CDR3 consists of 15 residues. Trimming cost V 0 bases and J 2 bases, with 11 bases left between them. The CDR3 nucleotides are TGTGCCAGCAGCCAAGAACCAGGACAGACCTACGAGCAGTACTTC. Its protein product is CASSQEPGQTYEQYF.

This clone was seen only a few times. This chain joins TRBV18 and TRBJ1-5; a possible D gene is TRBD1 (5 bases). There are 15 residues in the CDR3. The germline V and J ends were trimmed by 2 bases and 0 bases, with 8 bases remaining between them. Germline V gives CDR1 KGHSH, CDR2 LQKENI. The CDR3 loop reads CASSPTRVSNQPQHF. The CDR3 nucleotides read TGTGCCAGCTCACCAACCAGGGTTAGCAATCAGCCCCAGCATTTT.

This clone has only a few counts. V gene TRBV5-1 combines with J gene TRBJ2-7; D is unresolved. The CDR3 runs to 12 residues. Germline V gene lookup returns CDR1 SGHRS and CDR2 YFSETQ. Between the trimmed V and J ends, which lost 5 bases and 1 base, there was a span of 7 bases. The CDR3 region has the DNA TGCGCCAGCAGATCAGAATCCTACGAGCAGTACTTC. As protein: CASRSESYEQYF. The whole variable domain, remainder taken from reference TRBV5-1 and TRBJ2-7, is KAGVTQTPRYLIKTRGQQVTLSCSPISGHRSVSWYQQTPGQGLQFLFEYFSETQRNKGNFPGRFSGRQFSNSRSEMNVSTLELGDSALYLCASRSESYEQYFGPGTRLTVT.